The 28 T cell receptor beta chains below were found in one sample sequenced in a study of blood T cell repertoires in COVID-19. The data were produced by immunoSEQ multiplex PCR, yet TCRdb's version contains in-frame clones alone and is incomplete. Here the sample spans roughly 350,000 clones, about 92% being singletons. Sequencing was done on a sample of PBMCs or T cells enriched from blood (not recorded which). These receptors were taken from a woman younger than 45 who had recovered from COVID-19.

The chain links TRBV3-1 (or the pseudogene TRBV3-2) to TRBJ1-2, with TRBD1 as a possible D gene (6 bases). V gave up 0 bases and J gave up 7 bases, with 15 bases separating them. This CDR3 has 15 amino acids. The germline V gene has CDR1 LGHDT and CDR2 YNNKEL (reference sequence). This CDR3 is CASSQDTGSRSGYTF. DNA of the CDR3: TGTGCCAGCAGCCAAGACACAGGGTCCCGAAGTGGCTACACCTTC.

This clone appeared once. The chain employs TRBV5-1 and TRBJ2-1, with D perhaps TRBD2 (6 bases). V was pared by 4 bases and J by 7 bases, with 18 bases between. The CDR3 runs 15 residues. Germline CDR1 SGHRS, CDR2 YFSETQ. CDR3 coding DNA: TGCGCCAGCAGCGTTGAGACTAGGGCCCTAAATGAGCAGTTCTTC. It codes for CASSVETRALNEQFF.

The chain carries TRBV24-1 and TRBJ1-5; 7 bases align to TRBD1. The CDR3 is 16 amino acids. Germline loops: CDR1 KGHDR, CDR2 SFDVKD. V lost 2 bases to trimming and J lost 4 bases; unmatched junction nucleotides: 7. The CDR3: CATSDYGQAKNQPQHF. The DNA of the CDR3 is TGTGCCACCAGTGATTACGGACAGGCTAAAAATCAGCCCCAGCATTTT.

The chain recombines TRBV10-3 with TRBJ1-6; no clear D gene. Deletions cut 2 bases from V and 7 bases from J, with 9 bases between. This CDR3 region has 14 residues. Germline-derived CDR1 and CDR2 are ENHRY and SYGVKD. The CDR3 nucleotides read TGTGCCATCAGTGAGGCGGCAGCCAATTCACCCCTCCACTTT. It specifies CAISEAAANSPLHF.

This sequence joins TRBV12-3 or TRBV12-4 and TRBJ1-2; weak D call: TRBD1 (6 bases). V shed 6 bases and J shed 9 bases, with 11 bases lying between them. CDR3 length: 11 amino acids. The CDR3 sequence is CASSQGHSYTF. CDR3 DNA: TGTGCCAGCAGCCAGGGACACAGCTACACCTTC.

The chain joins TRBV5-1 to TRBJ1-5, with 7 bases lining up with TRBD1. CDR3 length equals 15 residues. The V and J ends lost 0 bases and 6 bases, in that order; junction bases with no gene match: 6. Germline V CDR1 and CDR2: SGHRS, YFSETQ. The CDR3 region has the DNA TGCGCCAGCAGCTTGGCCGGGACAGACGGTCAGCCCCAGCATTTT. Its translation is CASSLAGTDGQPQHF.

The rearrangement joins TRBV18 to TRBJ1-3, with D unclear. Germline CDR1 reads KGHSH; CDR2 reads LQKENI. V was cut by 8 bases and J by 2 bases, with 10 bases left in between. The CDR3 spans 13 residues. The CDR3 DNA reads TGTGCCAGCCGGCCGGCGGCTGGAAACACCATATATTTT. This translates into CASRPAAGNTIYF.

CDR3 amino acids: CASSPTQGLRMGQFF. CDR3 DNA sequence: TGTGCCAGCAGTCCGACACAGGGATTACGGATGGGGCAGTTCTTC. The J gene is TRBJ2-1, the V gene TRBV6-5; tentatively, D is TRBD1 (6 bases). In germline, CDR1 is MNHEY, CDR2 SVGAGI. The V end was cut by 5 bases, the J end by 12 bases, with 23 bases between. This CDR3 has 15 residues.

This clone was seen a handful of times. The rearrangement links TRBV7-2 to TRBJ1-2; D is unclear. The CDR3 spans 13 residues. Trimming took off 5 bases at V and 6 bases at J, with 13 bases between the two ends. Germline assignment: CDR1 SGHTA and CDR2 FQGNSA. The CDR3 DNA follows: TGTGCCAGCAGCCCCACCAGAGGAGATGGCTACACCTTC. Translated: CASSPTRGDGYTF.

The CDR3 bases are TGTGCCTGGAGCCCTGGAGGGGAAAAACTGTTTTTT. The encoded protein is CAWSPGGEKLFF. The rearrangement joins TRBV30 to TRBJ1-4, with D unclear. V was clipped by 3 bases and J by 8 bases, with 10 bases between them. This CDR3 region has 12 residues. Germline-derived CDR1 and CDR2 are GTSNPN and SVGIG (reference sequence). The entire variable domain, with the rest obtained from reference TRBV30 and TRBJ1-4, is as follows: SQTIHQWPATLVQPVGSPLSLECTVEGTSNPNLYWYRQAAGRGLQLLFYSVGIGQISSEVPQNLSASRPQDRQFILSSKKLLLSDSGFYLCAWSPGGEKLFFGSGTQLSVL.

The rearrangement links TRBV20-1 to TRBJ1-4; D is possibly TRBD1 (5 bases). CDR3 length: 11 amino acids. The germline V gene encodes CDR1 DFQATT and CDR2 SNEGSKA (reference sequence). The ends were cut back, 6 bases at V and 8 bases at J, with 10 bases in the middle. CDR3 DNA sequence: TGCAGTGCCCTGGGGGGAGAAAAACTGTTTTTT. Its protein product is CSALGGEKLFF.

The gene calls are TRBV6-2 or TRBV6-3 and TRBJ2-7; D remains ambiguous. Per germline, CDR1 MNHEY and CDR2 SVGEGT. There are 15 residues in the CDR3. The germline V and J ends were trimmed by 5 bases and 4 bases, with 18 bases remaining between them. The CDR3 DNA follows: TGTGCCAGCAGTCCATACTTAGTCGAGCTTTACGAGCAGTACTTC. It encodes CASSPYLVELYEQYF.

The chain uses TRBV25-1 and TRBJ2-7; 10 nucleotides line up with TRBD1. The J segment lost 5 bases and the V segment lost 6 bases, leaving 4 bases of the junction unmatched. Germline CDR1 and CDR2: MGHDK and SYGVNS. This CDR3 spans 13 amino acids. CDR3 sequence (DNA): TGTGCCAGCAGGGGACAGGGGCTCCACGAGCAGTACTTC. Amino acids: CASRGQGLHEQYF.

The CDR3 protein is CASSTSSGAYEQYF. The CDR3, as DNA: TGTGCCAGCAGCACCAGTAGCGGGGCCTACGAGCAGTACTTC. The chain combines TRBV7-2 with TRBJ2-7, with TRBD2 matching 8 bases. The CDR3 consists of 14 residues. Trimming took 5 bases from V and 2 from J; bases not matched to a gene: 5. Germline V CDR1 and CDR2: SGHTA, FQGNSA.

V usage is TRBV27 and J usage is TRBJ2-4; TRBD1 matches at 8 bases. The CDR3 runs 20 residues. Germline CDR1 is MNHEY and CDR2 is SMNVEV (reference sequence). Losses at the gene ends were 6 bases for V and 2 bases for J; bases not matched to a gene: 21. The CDR3 sequence is CASSSPTLTGTGEPKNIQYF. The CDR3 nucleotides read TGTGCCAGCAGCTCACCGACACTGACCGGGACAGGAGAGCCCAAAAACATTCAGTACTTC.

J is TRBJ1-1 and V is TRBV30; TRBD1 agrees at 8 bases. CDR1 GTSNPN and CDR2 SVGIG come from the germline V gene (reference sequence). The CDR3 runs 15 residues. J gave up 3 bases and V 0 bases, and 6 bases lay outside the gene matches. The CDR3, as DNA: TGTGCCTGGAGTGTCCAGGGGGCGTTTTACACTGAAGCTTTCTTT. Protein: CAWSVQGAFYTEAFF.

This sequence joins TRBV7-9 and TRBJ2-7, with D hard to call. This CDR3 spans 13 amino acids. V was pared by 8 bases and J by 2 bases, with 13 bases between. Per germline, CDR1 SEHNR and CDR2 FQNEAQ (reference sequence). The CDR3 nucleotides read TGTGCCAGCTGCTCTGTTAGCACCTACGAGCAGTACTTC. It translates to CASCSVSTYEQYF.

In this sample, this clone turned up a few times. The chain joins TRBV9 to TRBJ2-1, with 8 bases fitting TRBD1. Germline lookup yields CDR1 SGDLS and CDR2 YYNGEE. The ends lost 0 bases at V and 9 bases at J; junction bases unmatched: 8. The CDR3 has 15 amino acids. The CDR3 DNA sequence: TGTGCCAGCAGCGTAGGGATCAGGGGGCAGGGTGAGCAGTTCTTC. Protein: CASSVGIRGQGEQFF. The complete variable domain, with remaining parts taken from reference TRBV9 and TRBJ2-1, reads DSGVTQTPKHLITATGQRVTLRCSPRSGDLSVYWYQQSLDQGLQFLIQYYNGEERAKGNILERFSAQQFPDLHSELNLSSLELGDSALYFCASSVGIRGQGEQFFGPGTRLTVL.

Only one count was recorded for this clone. The CDR3 spells CASSDRGLSYEQYF. In DNA form, the CDR3 reads TGTGCCAGCAGCGACAGGGGGCTGTCCTACGAGCAGTACTTC. This rearrangement joins TRBV2 to TRBJ2-7; TRBD1 matches 10 bases. The V gene end was trimmed by 6 bases and the J gene end by 1 base; junction bases not matched to a gene: 3. Germline V gives CDR1 SNHLY, CDR2 FYNNEI. CDR3 length: 14 amino acids. Variable domain in full (rest from reference TRBV2 and TRBJ2-7): EPEVTQTPSHQVTQMGQEVILRCVPISNHLYFYWYRQILGQKVEFLVSFYNNEISEKSEIFDDQFSVERPDGSNFTLKIRSTKLEDSAMYFCASSDRGLSYEQYFGPGTRLTVT.

The genes are TRBV5-1 and TRBJ2-1; a possible D gene is TRBD1 (5 bases). Trimming stripped 1 base from V and 8 bases from J, with 19 bases between. This CDR3 is built from 16 residues. Germline V CDR1 and CDR2: SGHRS, YFSETQ. CDR3 nucleotides: TGCGCCAGCAGCTTGAGGGGCCTGAGCGTTCACCATGAGCAGTTCTTC. Protein product: CASSLRGLSVHHEQFF.

Regarding this clone: It may be a read error: a sequence one base away is much more abundant. Other DNA variants within this sample encode the same CDR3. This chain connects TRBV18 to TRBJ1-1; 10 bases match TRBD1. Germline CDR1 and CDR2: KGHSH and LQKENI. The length of the CDR3 is 15 residues. The V gene end was trimmed by 6 bases and the J gene end by 0 bases; junction bases not matched to a gene: 4. As DNA, the CDR3 is TGTGCCAGCTCCCGGGACAGGGGAATGAACACTGAAGCTTTCTTT. It translates to CASSRDRGMNTEAFF.

CDR3 protein: CASMIAGTNTGELFF. The CDR3 DNA is TGTGCCAGTATGATAGCGGGAACGAACACCGGGGAGCTGTTTTTT. V usage is TRBV19 and J usage is TRBJ2-2; 8 bases fit TRBD2. The germline V gene encodes CDR1 LNHDA and CDR2 SQIVND (reference sequence). The CDR3 runs 15 residues. The trim removed 7 bases at V and 0 bases at J, leaving 4 bases unmatched.

The chain recombines TRBV5-4 with TRBJ2-5; 7 bases agree with TRBD2. V lost 1 base, J lost 5 bases, and 14 bases stayed unmatched. The CDR3 is 17 residues long. From germline, CDR1 is SGHNT and CDR2 YYREEE (reference sequence). The CDR3 bases are TGTGCCAGCAGCTTGCCCGGGGGGAGGAGAATGGAGGAGACCCAGTACTTC. The encoded protein is CASSLPGGRRMEETQYF.

J is TRBJ2-7 and V is TRBV11-2; TRBD2 aligns across 7 bases. The CDR3 runs to 14 residues. From germline, CDR1 is SGHAT and CDR2 FQNNGV. V shed 4 bases and J 2 bases; nucleotides not matched to a gene: 5. CDR3 in DNA: TGTGCCAGCAGCTGGGGACTATCCGCCTACGAGCAGTACTTC. Its protein product is CASSWGLSAYEQYF.

The chain has TRBV7-9 and TRBJ2-7; D is ambiguous. Germline V gene data show CDR1 as SEHNR and CDR2 as FQNEAQ (reference sequence). The CDR3 runs 12 residues. V dropped 7 bases and J dropped 6 bases, with 13 bases sitting between them. The CDR3 loop reads CASTSRYTEQYF. For the CDR3, the DNA is TGTGCCAGCACCTCACGCTATACCGAGCAGTACTTC.

J is TRBJ2-7 and V is TRBV10-3; 8 bases line up with TRBD2. After removal of 6 bases from V and 2 bases from J, the junction contained 9 bases not matched to a gene. CDR1 is ENHRY, CDR2 SYGVKD, per germline. The CDR3 extends over 15 amino acids. The CDR3 DNA is TGTGCCATCAGACCCTCGGGCGGGGGGACCTACGAGCAGTACTTC. Protein sequence: CAIRPSGGGTYEQYF.

This chain links TRBV4-1 with TRBJ2-7; possible D gene TRBD1, 5 bases. Trimming cost V 4 bases and J 6 bases, with 22 bases left between them. The CDR3 runs to 16 residues. The germline V gene encodes CDR1 MGHRA and CDR2 YSYEKL. CDR3: CASSPGPQGLGSEQYF. The CDR3 nucleotides read TGCGCCAGCAGCCCCGGGCCCCAGGGCCTTGGTAGCGAGCAGTACTTC.

The V call is TRBV6-4, the J call TRBJ2-7; D is uncertain. The germline CDR1 and CDR2 sequences are MRHNA and SNTAGT. V lost 6 bases and J 6 bases, leaving 21 bases between the germline ends. The CDR3 is 15 amino acids. The CDR3 nucleotides are TGTGCCAGCAGAAGAGTCGGTCTCTATGCCCTCGAGCAGTACTTC. Translation gives CASRRVGLYALEQYF.